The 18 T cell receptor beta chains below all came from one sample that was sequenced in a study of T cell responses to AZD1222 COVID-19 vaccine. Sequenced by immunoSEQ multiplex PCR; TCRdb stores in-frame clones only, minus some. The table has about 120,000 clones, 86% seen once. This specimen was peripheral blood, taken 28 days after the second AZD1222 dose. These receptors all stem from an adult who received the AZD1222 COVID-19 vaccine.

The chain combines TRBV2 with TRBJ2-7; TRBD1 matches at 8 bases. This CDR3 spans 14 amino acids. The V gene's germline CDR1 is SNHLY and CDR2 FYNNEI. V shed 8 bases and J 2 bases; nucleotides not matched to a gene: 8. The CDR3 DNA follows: TGTGCCAGCCGACAGGGGCCCTCAACCTACGAGCAGTACTTC. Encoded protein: CASRQGPSTYEQYF.

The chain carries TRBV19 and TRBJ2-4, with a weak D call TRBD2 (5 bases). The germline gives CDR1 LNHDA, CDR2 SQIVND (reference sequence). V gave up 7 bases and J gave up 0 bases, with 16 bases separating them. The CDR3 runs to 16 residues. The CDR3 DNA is TGTGCCAGTACTCCCGCCGAGGGATTAGCCAAAAACATTCAGTACTTC. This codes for CASTPAEGLAKNIQYF.

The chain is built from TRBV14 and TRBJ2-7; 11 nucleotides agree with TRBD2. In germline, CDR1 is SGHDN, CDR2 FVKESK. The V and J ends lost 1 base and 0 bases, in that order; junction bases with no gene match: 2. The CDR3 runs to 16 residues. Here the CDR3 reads CASSQGLAGNSYEQYF. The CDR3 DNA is TGTGCCAGCAGCCAAGGACTAGCGGGGAACTCCTACGAGCAGTACTTC.

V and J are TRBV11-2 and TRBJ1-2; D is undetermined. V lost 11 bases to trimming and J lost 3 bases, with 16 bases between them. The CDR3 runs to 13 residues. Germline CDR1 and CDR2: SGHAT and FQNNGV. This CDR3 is CARGDVRHYGYTF. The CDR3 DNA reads TGTGCCCGGGGTGATGTTAGGCACTATGGCTACACCTTC.

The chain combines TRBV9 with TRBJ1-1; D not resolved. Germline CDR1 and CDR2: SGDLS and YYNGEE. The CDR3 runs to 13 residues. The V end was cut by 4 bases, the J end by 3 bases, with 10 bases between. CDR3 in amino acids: CASSPGVYTEAFF. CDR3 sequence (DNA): TGTGCCAGCAGCCCCGGGGTGTACACTGAAGCTTTCTTT.

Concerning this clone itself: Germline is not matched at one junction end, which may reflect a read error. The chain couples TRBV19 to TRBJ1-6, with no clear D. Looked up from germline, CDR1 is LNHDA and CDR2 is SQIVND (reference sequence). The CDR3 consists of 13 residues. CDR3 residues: CASSLWENSPLHF. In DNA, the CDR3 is TGTGCCAGTAGTCTTTGGGAGAATTCGCCCCTCCACTTT.

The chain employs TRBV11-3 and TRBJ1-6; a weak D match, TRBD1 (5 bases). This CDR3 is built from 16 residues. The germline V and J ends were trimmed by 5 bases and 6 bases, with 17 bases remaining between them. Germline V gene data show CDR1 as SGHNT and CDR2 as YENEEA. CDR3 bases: TGTGCCAGCAGCCAACGAACCGGACAACCTAATTCACCCCTCCACTTT. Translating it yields CASSQRTGQPNSPLHF.

The CDR3 is CASSLRSTSSYEQYF. As DNA, the CDR3 is TGCGCCAGCAGCTTGAGGTCAACTAGCTCCTACGAGCAGTACTTC. This sequence joins TRBV5-1 and TRBJ2-7, with TRBD2 as a possible D gene (5 bases). Germline V gene data show CDR1 as SGHRS and CDR2 as YFSETQ. With 1 base removed from V and 0 bases from J, the gap between germline ends came to 11 bases. The CDR3 runs to 15 residues.

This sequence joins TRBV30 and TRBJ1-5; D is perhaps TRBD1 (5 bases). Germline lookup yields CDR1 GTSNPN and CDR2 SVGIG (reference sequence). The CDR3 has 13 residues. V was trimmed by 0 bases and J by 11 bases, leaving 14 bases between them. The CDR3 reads CAWSVLGGRAQHF. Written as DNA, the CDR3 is TGTGCCTGGAGTGTACTTGGGGGGAGGGCCCAGCATTTT.

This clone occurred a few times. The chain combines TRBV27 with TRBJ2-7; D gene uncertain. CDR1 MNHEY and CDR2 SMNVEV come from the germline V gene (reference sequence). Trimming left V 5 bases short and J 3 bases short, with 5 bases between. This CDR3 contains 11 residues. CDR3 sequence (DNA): TGTGCCAGCAGTCTTAACTACGAGCAGTACTTC. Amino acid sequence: CASSLNYEQYF.

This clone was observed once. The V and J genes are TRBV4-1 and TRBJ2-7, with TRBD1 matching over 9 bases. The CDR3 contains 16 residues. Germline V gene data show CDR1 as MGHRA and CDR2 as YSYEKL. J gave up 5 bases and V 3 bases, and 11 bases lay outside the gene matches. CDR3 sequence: CASSQFPRDRVHEQYF. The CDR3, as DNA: TGCGCCAGCAGCCAGTTTCCCCGGGACAGGGTCCACGAGCAGTACTTC.

This chain's CDR3 is CSVLFSSGNTIYF. In DNA, the CDR3 is TGCAGCGTCCTATTCAGCTCTGGAAACACCATATATTTT. The chain joins TRBV29-1 to TRBJ1-3, with D unclear. Trimming stripped 6 bases from V and 0 bases from J, with 9 bases between. The CDR3 extends over 13 amino acids. CDR1 SQVTM and CDR2 ANQGSEA come from the germline V gene.

The DNA for the CDR3 is TGTGCCAGCAGTCCCCATCGGACGGATAACACAGATACGCAGTATTTT. Translation gives CASSPHRTDNTDTQYF. The chain combines TRBV27 with TRBJ2-3; D unresolved. V was clipped by 5 bases and J by 2 bases, with 17 bases between them. The CDR3 runs to 16 residues. Looked up from germline, CDR1 is MNHEY and CDR2 is SMNVEV (reference sequence).

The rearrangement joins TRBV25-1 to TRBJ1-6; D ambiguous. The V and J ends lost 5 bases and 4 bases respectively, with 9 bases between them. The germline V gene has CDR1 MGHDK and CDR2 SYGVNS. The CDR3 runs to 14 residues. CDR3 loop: CASSPQRYNSPLHF. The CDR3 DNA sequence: TGTGCCAGCAGTCCTCAGAGGTATAATTCACCCCTCCACTTT.

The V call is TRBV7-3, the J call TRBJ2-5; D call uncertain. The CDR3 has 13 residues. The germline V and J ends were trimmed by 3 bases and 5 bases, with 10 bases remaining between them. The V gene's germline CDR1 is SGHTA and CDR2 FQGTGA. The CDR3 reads CASSFYAEETQYF. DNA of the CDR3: TGTGCCAGCAGCTTCTACGCCGAGGAGACCCAGTACTTC. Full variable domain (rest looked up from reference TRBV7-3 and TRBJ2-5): GAGVSQTPSNKVTEKGKYVELRCDPISGHTALYWYRQSLGQGPEFLIYFQGTGAADDSGLPNDRFFAVRPEGSVSTLKIQRTERGDSAVYLCASSFYAEETQYFGPGTRLLVL.

CDR3 residues: CASSLGGLNTEAFF. CDR3 coding DNA: TGTGCCAGCAGCTTAGGGGGCCTGAACACTGAAGCTTTCTTT. The rearrangement links TRBV7-9 to TRBJ1-1; the D gene is possibly TRBD1 (5 bases). The CDR3 spans 14 residues. Trimming left V 1 base short and J 0 bases short, with 6 bases between. CDR1 SEHNR and CDR2 FQNEAQ come from the germline V gene (reference sequence). The variable domain in full, with the rest retrieved from reference TRBV7-9 and TRBJ1-1, is DTGVSQNPRHKITKRGQNVTFRCDPISEHNRLYWYRQTLGQGPEFLTYFQNEAQLEKSRLLSDRFSAERPKGSFSTLEIQRTEQGDSAMYLCASSLGGLNTEAFFGQGTRLTVV.

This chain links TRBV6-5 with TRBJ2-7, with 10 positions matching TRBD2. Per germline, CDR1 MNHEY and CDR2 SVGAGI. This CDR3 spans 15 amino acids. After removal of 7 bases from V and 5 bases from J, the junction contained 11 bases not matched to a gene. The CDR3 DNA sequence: TGTGCCAGCATCTCGGGTAGCGGGGGGCCCGACGAGCAGTACTTC. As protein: CASISGSGGPDEQYF.

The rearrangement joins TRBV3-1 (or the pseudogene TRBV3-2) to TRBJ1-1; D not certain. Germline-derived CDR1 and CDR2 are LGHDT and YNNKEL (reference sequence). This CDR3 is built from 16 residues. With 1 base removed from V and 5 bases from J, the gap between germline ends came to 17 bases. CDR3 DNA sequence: TGTGCCAGCAGCCAAGGCCGGCATCAGCCGAGGACTGAAGCTTTCTTT. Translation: CASSQGRHQPRTEAFF.